This TCR beta chain was profiled in a study of T cells after yellow fever vaccination. Across the study: Preparation of the low-cell-number fractions used SMART-Seq v4 Ultra Low Input. Findings and limits, study-wide: In post-booster samples, most primary-vaccination clones reappeared (approximately 96% CD4, roughly 88% CD8).

This clonotype was counted at least ten times. The antigen is not known. V was shortened by 4 bases and J by 1 base, with 17 bases between the two germline ends. This CDR3 region has 17 residues. TCRdb reprocessed the 5' RACE reads with MiXCR, giving one entry per CDR3 protein. The table has some 70,000 distinct CDR3 sequences, over 6.5% seen once. The TCR sequence derives from a man between 18 and 35 years old who received the YFV17D yellow fever vaccine. The chain carries TRBV12-3 or TRBV12-4 and TRBJ1-5, with D tentatively TRBD1 (6 bases). The sequencing used CD8+ T cells sorted from PBMCs, collected about 41 days after the first yellow fever vaccination. The CDR3 here is CASSYLRNRVSNQPQHF. The DNA for the CDR3 is TGTGCCAGCAGTTATCTCCGGAACAGGGTGAGCAATCAGCCCCAGCATTTT.